This T cell receptor beta chain was documented in a study of PD-1 blockade in classical Hodgkin lymphoma. Patients all relapsed after autologous stem cell transplantation, and there was variation in brentuximab vedotin exposure. Using immunoSEQ multiplex PCR, the repertoire was profiled, and TCRdb retains in-frame clones only, with some absent. Of over 85,000 clones listed, around 81% are singletons. Study-wide results and caveats: CD4+ TCR diversity, unlike CD8+, rose significantly by C4D1. Nothing has yet pinned down what causes the repertoire differences, possibly disease activity or prior therapy. Excluded were patients who started nivolumab under 1 year after ASCT, a group that had lower diversity.

There are a few counts of this clone. Its antigen is unknown. Material: peripheral blood mononuclear cells (PBMCs), obtained before the second cycle of nivolumab. The clonotype originates from a human donor with classical Hodgkin lymphoma.

CDR3 DNA: TGTGCCAGCAGTCAAGGGCAGCCCCAGCATTTT. Protein sequence: CASSQGQPQHF. This chain links TRBV2 with TRBJ1-5; D gene uncertain. This CDR3 comprises 11 residues. The germline CDR1 and CDR2 sequences are SNHLY and FYNNEI. Trimming stripped 5 bases from V and 7 bases from J, with 6 bases between.